Below are 6 T cell receptor beta chains sequenced from a single sample in a study of prognosis after radiotherapy for stage I lung cancer. It was by two-round multiplex PCR that TCR beta CDR3 was amplified from genomic DNA. First-round PCR amplification was performed with primers specific to each TRBV and TRBJ gene. TCRdb re-called the multiplex PCR reads through MiXCR, storing one row per CDR3 protein. The repertoire holds fewer than 25,000 distinct CDR3 sequences, with about 34% as singletons. The sample here was PBMCs, taken before or after stereotactic body radiation therapy (not recorded which). All receptors derive from a donor at least 50 years old with non-small cell lung cancer.

This clonotype has at least ten counts. CDR3 DNA sequence: TGTGCCAGCAGTGAGAGTCTTGGAAACACCATATATTTT. As protein: CASSESLGNTIYF. V gene TRBV7-2 combines with J gene TRBJ1-3; the D is unclear. Germline loops: CDR1 SGHTA, CDR2 FQGNSA. Trimming left V 6 bases short and J 3 bases short, with 9 bases between. The CDR3 length is 13 residues.

The sample holds many counts of this clonotype. The chain joins TRBV10-3 to TRBJ1-2; D is undetermined. The ends were cut back, 10 bases at V and 3 bases at J, with 15 bases in the middle. Germline loops: CDR1 ENHRY, CDR2 SYGVKD. This CDR3 has 13 residues. The DNA for the CDR3 is TGTGCCAGTACGCATGTTCCGCACTATGGCTACACCTTC. Protein product: CASTHVPHYGYTF.

With respect to this clonotype: A much more abundant neighbour one base away suggests this may be a read error. This sequence joins TRBV20-1 and TRBJ1-5; perhaps TRBD1 as D (5 bases). V was shortened by 1 base and J by 6 bases, with 13 bases between the two germline ends. There are 14 residues in the CDR3. Germline CDR1 is DFQATT and CDR2 is SNEGSKA (reference sequence). The CDR3 coding sequence is TGCAGTGCTAGAGCGGTGAGGGGAAGTCAGCCCCAGCATTTT. Residues: CSARAVRGSQPQHF.

This clonotype has ten or more counts. The CDR3 loop is CASSVGQRQGYTF. DNA for the CDR3: TGTGCCAGCAGCGTCGGGCAGAGGCAAGGCTACACCTTC. V is TRBV9 and J is TRBJ1-2, with D uncertain. The ends were cut back, 2 bases at V and 8 bases at J, with 13 bases in the middle. The CDR3 runs to 13 residues. Germline values: CDR1 SGDLS, CDR2 YYNGEE.

This clonotype was observed at least ten times. The chain combines TRBV11-2 with TRBJ2-7, with 11 bases lining up with TRBD2. The CDR3 sequence is 16 residues long. Losses at the gene ends were 4 bases for V and 0 bases for J; bases not matched to a gene: 5. Germline values: CDR1 SGHAT, CDR2 FQNNGV. The CDR3 DNA follows: TGTGCCAGCAGCTCCCCGACTAGCGGGAACTCCTACGAGCAGTACTTC. This translates into CASSSPTSGNSYEQYF.

This clonotype occurred many times. The chain combines TRBV7-9 with TRBJ1-1; D is perhaps TRBD1 (5 bases). CDR1 and CDR2 (germline): SEHNR, FQNEAQ (reference sequence). There are 15 residues in the CDR3. Deletions cut 0 bases from V and 4 bases from J, with 12 bases between. CDR3 loop: CASSLARSGTTEAFF. In DNA form, the CDR3 reads TGTGCCAGCAGCTTAGCGCGTTCAGGGACCACTGAAGCTTTCTTT. Full variable domain (outside the CDR3, taken from reference TRBV7-9 and TRBJ1-1): DTGVSQNPRHKITKRGQNVTFRCDPISEHNRLYWYRQTLGQGPEFLTYFQNEAQLEKSRLLSDRFSAERPKGSFSTLEIQRTEQGDSAMYLCASSLARSGTTEAFFGQGTRLTVV.